This TCR beta chain was found in a study of blood T cell repertoires in COVID-19. Profiled with immunoSEQ multiplex PCR; TCRdb holds only in-frame clones, not every one. The sample lists some 110,000 clones, 65% to 80% seen once, with just under 20% in the top ten. Trimming pared 3 bases from V and 3 bases from J, leaving 6 bases between. Germline V CDR1 and CDR2: SGHVS, FNYEAQ. This CDR3 is 13 amino acids long. The V call is TRBV7-6, the J call TRBJ1-5, with D uncertain. The source material was peripheral blood. The sequence came from a woman in her sixties or seventies with acute or convalescent COVID-19. CDR3 protein: CASSLSFNQPQHF. DNA of the CDR3: TGTGCCAGCAGCTTGTCTTTCAATCAGCCCCAGCATTTT.